The 14 T cell receptor beta chains in this list originate from one sample, sequenced in a study of cytomegalovirus exposure and HLA in healthy donors. The PCR made use of 60 Vbeta and 13 Jbeta primers. This table comes from immunoSEQ multiplex PCR, and its TCRdb copy is limited to in-frame clones, with some not included. The data hold over 150,000 clones, with roughly 76% observed a single time. The sample comprised PBMCs. The receptor source for this set is a male donor in good health and CMV-seronegative.

The DNA for the CDR3 is TGTGCCAGCAGTGGAGGGACAGCCTTACTGTTTTTT. As protein: CASSGGTALLFF. The rearrangement links TRBV2 to TRBJ1-4; TRBD1 agrees at 7 bases. CDR1 and CDR2 from the germline V gene are SNHLY and FYNNEI. Germline trimming cut 4 bases from V and 13 bases from J; bases unmatched to any gene: 6. This CDR3 region has 12 residues.

Only a few counts were recorded for this clone. The V call is TRBV6-5, the J call TRBJ1-4, with a tentative D call TRBD1 (5 bases). CDR1 MNHEY and CDR2 SVGAGI come from the germline V gene. The CDR3 consists of 13 residues. Trimming pared 5 bases from V and 7 bases from J, leaving 11 bases between. In DNA, the CDR3 is TGTGCCAGCAGTGTAGGGGCAGGTGAAAAACTGTTTTTT. Amino acids: CASSVGAGEKLFF.

The chain uses TRBV30 and TRBJ2-5; 11 positions match TRBD2. The V gene end was trimmed by 3 bases and the J gene end by 2 bases; junction bases not matched to a gene: 2. The CDR3 is 14 amino acids. Germline V lookup: CDR1 GTSNPN, CDR2 SVGIG (reference sequence). CDR3 DNA: TGTGCCTGGAGGACTAGCGGGGTACAAGAGACCCAGTACTTC. It encodes CAWRTSGVQETQYF.

This chain links TRBV10-3 with TRBJ2-1; 12 bases map to TRBD2. The ends lost 3 bases at V and 4 bases at J; junction bases unmatched: 7. Per the germline V gene, CDR1 is ENHRY and CDR2 is SYGVKD. CDR3 length: 17 residues. The CDR3 reads CAISDFTSGGKYNEQFF. The DNA for the CDR3 is TGTGCCATCAGTGATTTCACTAGCGGGGGGAAGTACAATGAGCAGTTCTTC.

The J gene is TRBJ2-5, the V gene TRBV5-4; TRBD2 matches 7 bases. The ends lost 0 bases at V and 1 base at J; junction bases unmatched: 3. From germline, CDR1 is SGHNT and CDR2 YYREEE (reference sequence). This CDR3 is 15 amino acids long. The CDR3 reads CASSLERGTQETQYF. The DNA of the CDR3 is TGTGCCAGCAGCTTGGAGCGGGGAACCCAAGAGACCCAGTACTTC.

V is TRBV30 and J is TRBJ2-3, with TRBD2 matching 9 bases. With 3 bases clipped from V and 3 bases from J, the junction kept 4 bases outside the gene matches. The CDR3 spans 14 residues. Per germline, CDR1 GTSNPN and CDR2 SVGIG (reference sequence). DNA of the CDR3: TGTGCCTGGAGACTAGCGGGTGGGACAGATACGCAGTATTTT. Its protein product is CAWRLAGGTDTQYF. The full variable domain, completed using reference TRBV30 and TRBJ2-3, is SQTIHQWPATLVQPVGSPLSLECTVEGTSNPNLYWYRQAAGRGLQLLFYSVGIGQISSEVPQNLSASRPQDRQFILSSKKLLLSDSGFYLCAWRLAGGTDTQYFGPGTRLTVL.

The CDR3: CASSKSGGVGYGYTF. Written as DNA, the CDR3 is TGCGCCAGCTCGAAATCAGGGGGTGTCGGCTATGGCTACACCTTC. The genes are TRBV4-3 and TRBJ1-2, with 7 bases that match TRBD1. CDR1 LGHNA and CDR2 YSLEER come from the germline V gene. V trimming: 8 bases; J trimming: 4 bases; junction bases outside the gene matches: 13. The length of the CDR3 is 15 residues.

The chain couples TRBV6-6 to TRBJ1-3, with D tentatively TRBD1 (6 bases). Looked up from germline, CDR1 is MNHNY and CDR2 is SVGAGI (reference sequence). Trimming shortened V by 6 bases and J by 4 bases, and 16 bases separated the two germline ends. The CDR3 runs to 15 residues. The CDR3 loop is CASSQGPGHGNTIYF. Written as DNA, the CDR3 is TGTGCCAGCAGCCAAGGTCCGGGACACGGAAACACCATATATTTT.

The rearrangement links TRBV5-6 to TRBJ1-2, with 10 bases identical to TRBD1. From germline, CDR1 is SGHDT and CDR2 YYEEEE. With V trimmed by 4 bases and J by 6 bases, 9 bases remained unmatched. This CDR3 comprises 15 residues. The CDR3 protein is CASSPLGQGKNGYTF. Written as DNA, the CDR3 is TGTGCCAGCAGCCCCCTGGGACAGGGGAAGAATGGCTACACCTTC.

The gene calls are TRBV6-1 and TRBJ1-4; tentative D call: TRBD1 (5 bases). Germline CDR1 reads MNHNS; CDR2 reads SASEGT. V shed 1 base and J shed 4 bases, with 22 bases lying between them. The CDR3 is made up of 19 amino acids. In DNA, the CDR3 is TGTGCCAGCAGTGAAGTATTCGCGGTCGCGGGACCGGGTAATGAAAAACTGTTTTTT. This gives the protein CASSEVFAVAGPGNEKLFF.

The chain uses TRBV6-1 and TRBJ2-1; D is perhaps TRBD1 (6 bases). The V gene lost 8 bases and the J gene lost 0 bases, with 14 bases spanning the gap. Germline assignment: CDR1 MNHNS and CDR2 SASEGT. This CDR3 spans 15 amino acids. DNA for the CDR3: TGTGCCAGCGGGCAGGGGCCGAGCTCCTACAATGAGCAGTTCTTC. This encodes CASGQGPSSYNEQFF.

The chain carries TRBV7-9 and TRBJ1-2; unclear D gene. The V end lost 5 bases, the J end lost 8 bases, and 21 bases lay between the germline ends. In germline, CDR1 is SEHNR, CDR2 FQNEAQ (reference sequence). The CDR3 totals 15 residues. CDR3: CASSPTLSPSGGYTF. The CDR3 DNA reads TGTGCCAGCAGCCCCACCCTGAGTCCGTCGGGGGGCTACACCTTC.

CDR3 DNA: TGTGCCAGCAGCTCCGGGACAGGCCTTACAGATACGCAGTATTTT. Its translation is CASSSGTGLTDTQYF. The V gene is TRBV5-8, the J gene TRBJ2-3, with TRBD1 matching 8 bases. From germline, CDR1 is SGHTS and CDR2 YDEGEE. With V trimmed by 3 bases and J by 3 bases, 6 bases remained unmatched. This CDR3 is 15 amino acids long.

The chain has TRBV5-6 and TRBJ2-7; 7 nucleotides match TRBD1. Germline assignment: CDR1 SGHDT and CDR2 YYEEEE. The CDR3 consists of 16 residues. Trimming cost V 3 bases and J 6 bases; bases outside gene matches: 15. CDR3 loop: CASSSIRFDRVREQYF. Here the CDR3 DNA reads TGTGCCAGCAGCTCGATTAGATTCGACAGGGTCCGCGAGCAGTACTTC.